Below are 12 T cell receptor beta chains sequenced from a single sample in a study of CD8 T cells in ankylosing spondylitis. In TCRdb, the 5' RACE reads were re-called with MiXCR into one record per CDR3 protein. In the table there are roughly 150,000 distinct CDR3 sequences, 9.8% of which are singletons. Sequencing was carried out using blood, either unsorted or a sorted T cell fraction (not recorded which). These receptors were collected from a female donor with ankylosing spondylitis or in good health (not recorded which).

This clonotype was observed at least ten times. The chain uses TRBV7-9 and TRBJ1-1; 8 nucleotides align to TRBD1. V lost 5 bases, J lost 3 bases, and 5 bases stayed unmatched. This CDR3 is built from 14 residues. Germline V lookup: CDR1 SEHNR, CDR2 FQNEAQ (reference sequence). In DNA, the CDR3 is TGTGCCAGCAGCCCCGGACAGGGTGACACTGAAGCTTTCTTT. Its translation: CASSPGQGDTEAFF.

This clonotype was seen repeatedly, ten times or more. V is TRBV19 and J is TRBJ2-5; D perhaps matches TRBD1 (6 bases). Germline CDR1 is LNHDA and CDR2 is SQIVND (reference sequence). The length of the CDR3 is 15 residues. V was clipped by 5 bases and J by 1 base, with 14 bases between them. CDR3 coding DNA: TGTGCCAGTAGTCAAACAGGGATGCCCCAAGAGACCCAGTACTTC. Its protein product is CASSQTGMPQETQYF.

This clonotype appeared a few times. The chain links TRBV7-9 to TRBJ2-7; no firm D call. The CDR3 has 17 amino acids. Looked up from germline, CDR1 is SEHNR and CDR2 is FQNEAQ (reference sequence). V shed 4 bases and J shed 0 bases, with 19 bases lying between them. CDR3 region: CASSSTLSSSASYEQYF. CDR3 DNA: TGTGCCAGCAGCTCAACATTATCATCCAGCGCCTCCTACGAGCAGTACTTC.

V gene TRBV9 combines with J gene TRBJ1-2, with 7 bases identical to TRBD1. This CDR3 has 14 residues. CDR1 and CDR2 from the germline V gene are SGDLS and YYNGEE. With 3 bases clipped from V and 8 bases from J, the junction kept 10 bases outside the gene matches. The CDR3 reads CASSADRVSQGYTF. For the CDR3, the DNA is TGTGCCAGCAGCGCCGACAGGGTCTCTCAGGGCTACACCTTC.

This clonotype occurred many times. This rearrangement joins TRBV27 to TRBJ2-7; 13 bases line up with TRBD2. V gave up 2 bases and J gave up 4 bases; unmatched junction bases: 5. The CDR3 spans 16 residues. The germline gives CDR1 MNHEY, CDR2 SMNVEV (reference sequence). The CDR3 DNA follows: TGTGCCAGCAGTTTAGAAGGGACTAGCGGGACGTACGAGCAGTACTTC. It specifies CASSLEGTSGTYEQYF.

The chain's CDR3 is CASSLWDTEAFF. The CDR3 DNA reads TGTGCCAGCAGCTTGTGGGACACTGAAGCTTTCTTT. The V gene is TRBV5-5, the J gene TRBJ1-1; D gene ambiguous. The ends were cut back, 1 base at V and 3 bases at J, with 4 bases in the middle. Germline V gene lookup returns CDR1 SGHKS and CDR2 YYEKEE (reference sequence). This CDR3 is built from 12 residues.

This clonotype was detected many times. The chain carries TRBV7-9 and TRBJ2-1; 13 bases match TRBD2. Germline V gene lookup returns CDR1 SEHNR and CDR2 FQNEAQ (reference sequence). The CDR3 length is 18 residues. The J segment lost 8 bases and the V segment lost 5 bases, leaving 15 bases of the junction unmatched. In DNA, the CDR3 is TGTGCCAGCAGCCCGACTTACCCCGTCGGACTAGCGGGAGATGAGCAGTTCTTC. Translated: CASSPTYPVGLAGDEQFF.

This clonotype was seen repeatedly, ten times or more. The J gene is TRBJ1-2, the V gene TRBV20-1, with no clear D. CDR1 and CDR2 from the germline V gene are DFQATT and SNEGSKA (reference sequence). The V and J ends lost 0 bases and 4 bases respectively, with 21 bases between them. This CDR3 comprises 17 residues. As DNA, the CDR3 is TGCAGTGCTAGAGATGAGGTCAGGCGCCCTTTGAGCTATGGCTACACCTTC. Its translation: CSARDEVRRPLSYGYTF.

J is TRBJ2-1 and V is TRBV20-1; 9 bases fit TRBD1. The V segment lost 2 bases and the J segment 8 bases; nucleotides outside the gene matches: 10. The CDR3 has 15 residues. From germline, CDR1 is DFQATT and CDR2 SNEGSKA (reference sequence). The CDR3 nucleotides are TGCAGTGCTAGATCCGTCGGGGACAGGGCCTATGAGCAGTTCTTC. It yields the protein CSARSVGDRAYEQFF.

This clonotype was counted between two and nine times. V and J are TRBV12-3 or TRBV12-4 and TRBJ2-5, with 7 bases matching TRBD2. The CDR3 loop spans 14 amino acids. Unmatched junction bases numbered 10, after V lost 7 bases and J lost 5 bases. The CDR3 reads CASTSGLPDETQYF. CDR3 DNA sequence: TGTGCCAGCACTTCGGGACTACCTGACGAGACCCAGTACTTC.

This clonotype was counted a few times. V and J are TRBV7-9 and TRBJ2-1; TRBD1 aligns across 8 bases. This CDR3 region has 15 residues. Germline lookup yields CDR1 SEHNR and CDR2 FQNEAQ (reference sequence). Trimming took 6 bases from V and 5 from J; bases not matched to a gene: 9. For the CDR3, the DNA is TGTGCCAGCAGTCCACGGGACAGGCTACACAATGAGCAGTTCTTC. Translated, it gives CASSPRDRLHNEQFF.

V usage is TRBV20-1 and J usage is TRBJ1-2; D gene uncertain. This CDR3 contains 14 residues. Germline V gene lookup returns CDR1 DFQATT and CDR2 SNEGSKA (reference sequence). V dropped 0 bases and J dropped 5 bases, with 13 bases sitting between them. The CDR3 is CSARDAYFWYGYTF. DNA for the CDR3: TGCAGTGCTAGAGACGCGTACTTCTGGTATGGCTACACCTTC.